This T cell receptor (beta chain) was profiled in a study of blood T cell repertoires in COVID-19. Study-wide context: Collection of acute and convalescent COVID-19 samples took place in the United States, Italy and Spain. PBMCs, B-cell-depleted T cells, or T cells provided the cDNA or gDNA that made up the material.

Methods used by the authors: Nucleated cell number was recorded as an estimate derived from reference gene primer amplification. The table came from immunoSEQ multiplex PCR; TCRdb's copy has only in-frame clones and leaves some out. V, J and clone size derive from that table, while D and trimming were established from the DNA sequence. The sample holds some 99,000 clones, about 80% seen once. From germline, CDR1 is PRHDT and CDR2 FYEKMQ (reference sequence). Trimming removed 5 bases from V and 3 bases from J; junction bases left unmatched: 9. The CDR3 is 17 residues long. The sequence came from a man in his sixties or seventies with acute or convalescent COVID-19. The sample consisted of peripheral blood. The chain joins TRBV13 to TRBJ2-5; 13 nucleotides match TRBD2. The CDR3 DNA sequence: TGTGCCAGCAGCCAAAGGGGACTAGCGGGATCAGAAGAGACCCAGTACTTC. This sequence encodes CASSQRGLAGSEETQYF. Filled out from reference TRBV13 and TRBJ2-5, the complete variable domain reads AAGVIQSPRHLIKEKRETATLKCYPIPRHDTVYWYQQGPGQDPQFLISFYEKMQSDKGSIPDRFSAQQFSDYHSELNMSSLELGDSALYFCASSQRGLAGSEETQYFGPGTRLLVL.